These T cell receptor beta chains were read from a single sample in a study of blood T cell repertoires in COVID-19. Method: immunoSEQ multiplex PCR; TCRdb's copy keeps in-frame clones and lacks some. Among about 140,000 clones listed, less than 85% were seen once. The sequenced material came from PBMCs or T cells enriched from blood (not recorded which). These receptors were taken from a woman under 30 who had been exposed to COVID-19. Each CDR3 is given with its conserved first and last residue. A D gene is named only where the DNA matches it firmly. Clone size is given for some rows only: seen once, a few or many times, or a class if the clone is expanded.

clone size,D gene,J gene,V gene,CDR3 protein,CDR3 DNA
NA,TRBD2,TRBJ2-1,TRBV28,CASSSIAGGPYNEQFF,TGTGCCAGCAGTTCAATAGCGGGAGGCCCTTACAATGAGCAGTTCTTC
NA,NA,TRBJ1-1,TRBV7-9,CASSRQDTEAFF,TGTGCCAGCAGCCGCCAGGACACTGAAGCTTTCTTT
NA,NA,TRBJ2-5,TRBV5-8,CASSGYRQETQYF,TGTGCCAGCAGCGGCTACAGGCAAGAGACCCAGTACTTC
NA,TRBD1,TRBJ1-4,TRBV4-1,CASSQDFGTGANEKLFF,TGCGCCAGCAGCCAAGATTTTGGGACAGGGGCCAATGAAAAACTGTTTTTT
many,TRBD1,TRBJ1-6,TRBV7-2,CASSPTGGGSPLHF,TGTGCCAGCAGTCCGACAGGGGGGGGGTCACCCCTCCACTTT
NA,TRBD1,TRBJ1-5,TRBV28,CASSLRQGMQPQHF,TGTGCCAGCAGTTTGCGACAGGGGATGCAGCCCCAGCATTTT
NA,TRBD2,TRBJ2-5,TRBV5-1,CASSLYLAGGETQYF,TGCGCCAGCAGCTTGTATCTCGCGGGGGGGGAGACCCAGTACTTC
NA,NA,TRBJ1-1,TRBV5-1,CASRRPGRRPEAFF,TGCGCCAGCAGGCGCCCGGGGAGGCGACCTGAAGCTTTCTTT
few,TRBD2,TRBJ2-1,TRBV10-2,CASLEGGRASEQFF,TGCGCCAGCCTGGAGGGCGGGAGGGCCAGTGAGCAGTTCTTC
NA,NA,TRBJ1-3,TRBV2,CADAGTSGNTIYF,TGTGCAGACGCAGGCACCTCTGGAAACACCATATATTTT
NA,NA,TRBJ1-3,TRBV11-2,CASSFFAGERNTIYF,TGTGCCAGCAGCTTTTTTGCAGGGGAAAGAAACACCATATATTTT
NA,TRBD1,TRBJ2-7,TRBV19,CASSAETGTLIYEQYF,TGTGCCAGTAGTGCCGAGACAGGGACCTTGATCTACGAGCAGTACTTC
NA,NA,TRBJ1-1,TRBV25-1,CASSESGNTEAFF,TGTGCCAGCAGTGAGTCAGGGAACACTGAAGCTTTCTTT
once,TRBD2,TRBJ2-7,TRBV29-1,CSVEGFRTSGDYEQYF,TGCAGCGTTGAAGGGTTCAGGACTAGCGGCGACTACGAGCAGTACTTC
NA,TRBD2,TRBJ2-5,TRBV13,CASSPRDSGSKETQYF,TGTGCCAGCAGCCCCCGGGATAGCGGGAGTAAAGAGACCCAGTACTTC
NA,TRBD2,TRBJ2-3,TRBV5-8,CASSLVQREGTDTQYF,TGTGCCAGCAGCTTGGTCCAGCGGGAGGGTACAGATACGCAGTATTTT